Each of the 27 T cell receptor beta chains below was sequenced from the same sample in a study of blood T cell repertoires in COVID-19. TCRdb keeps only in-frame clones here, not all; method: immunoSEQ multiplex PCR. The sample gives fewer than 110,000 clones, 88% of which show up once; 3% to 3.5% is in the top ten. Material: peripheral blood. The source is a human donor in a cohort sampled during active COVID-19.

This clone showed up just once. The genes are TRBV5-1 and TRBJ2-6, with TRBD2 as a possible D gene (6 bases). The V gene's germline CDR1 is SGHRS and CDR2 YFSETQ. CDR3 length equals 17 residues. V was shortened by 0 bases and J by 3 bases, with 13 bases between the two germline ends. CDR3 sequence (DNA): TGCGCCAGCAGCTTGGTTGTGGGAGGCGGTGGGGCCAACGTCCTGACTTTC. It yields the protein CASSLVVGGGGANVLTF.

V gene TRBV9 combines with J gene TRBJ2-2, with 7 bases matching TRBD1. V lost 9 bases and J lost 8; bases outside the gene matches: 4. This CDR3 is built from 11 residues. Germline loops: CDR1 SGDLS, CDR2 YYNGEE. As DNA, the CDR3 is TGTGCCACCGACAGGGAGGGGGAGCTGTTTTTT. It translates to CATDREGELFF.

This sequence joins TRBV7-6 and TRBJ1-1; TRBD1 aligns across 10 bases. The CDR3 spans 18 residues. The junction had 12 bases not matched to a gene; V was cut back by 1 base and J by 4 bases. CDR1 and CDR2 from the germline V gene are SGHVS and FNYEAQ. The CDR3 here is CASSLVERDRGRPTEAFF. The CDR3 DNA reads TGTGCCAGCAGCTTAGTCGAGAGGGACAGGGGCCGTCCCACTGAAGCTTTCTTT.

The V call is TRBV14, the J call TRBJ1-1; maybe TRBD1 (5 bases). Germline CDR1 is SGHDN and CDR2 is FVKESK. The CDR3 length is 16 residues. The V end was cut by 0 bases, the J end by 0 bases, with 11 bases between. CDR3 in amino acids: CASSQDLPGMNTEAFF. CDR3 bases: TGTGCCAGCAGCCAAGATCTTCCAGGGATGAACACTGAAGCTTTCTTT.

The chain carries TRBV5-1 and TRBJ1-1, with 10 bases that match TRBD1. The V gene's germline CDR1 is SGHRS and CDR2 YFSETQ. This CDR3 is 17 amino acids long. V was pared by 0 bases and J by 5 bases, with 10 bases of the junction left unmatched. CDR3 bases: TGCGCCAGCAGCTTGGCCCCCGGACAGGGGGTGGGAACTGAAGCTTTCTTT. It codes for CASSLAPGQGVGTEAFF.

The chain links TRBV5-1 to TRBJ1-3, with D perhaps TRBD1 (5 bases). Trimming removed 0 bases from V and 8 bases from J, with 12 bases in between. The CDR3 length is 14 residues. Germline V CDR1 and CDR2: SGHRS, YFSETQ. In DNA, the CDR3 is TGCGCCAGCAGCTTGGAGGCAGGGTATGACACCATATATTTT. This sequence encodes CASSLEAGYDTIYF.

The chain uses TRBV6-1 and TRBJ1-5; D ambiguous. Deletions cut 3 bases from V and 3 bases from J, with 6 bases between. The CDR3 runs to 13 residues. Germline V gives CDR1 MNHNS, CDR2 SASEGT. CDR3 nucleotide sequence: TGTGCCAGCAGTGAGTTAGACAATCAGCCCCAGCATTTT. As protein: CASSELDNQPQHF.

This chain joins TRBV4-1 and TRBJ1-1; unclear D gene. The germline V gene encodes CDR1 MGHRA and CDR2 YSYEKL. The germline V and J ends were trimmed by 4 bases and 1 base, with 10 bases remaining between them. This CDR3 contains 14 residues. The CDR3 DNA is TGCGCCAGCAGCCGGCCGCGGGGGAACACTGAAGCTTTCTTT. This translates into CASSRPRGNTEAFF.

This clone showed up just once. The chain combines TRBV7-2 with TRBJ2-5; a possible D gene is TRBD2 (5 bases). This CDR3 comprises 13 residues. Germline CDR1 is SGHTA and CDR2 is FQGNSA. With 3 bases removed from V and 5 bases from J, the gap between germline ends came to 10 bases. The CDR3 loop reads CASSFGVDETQYF. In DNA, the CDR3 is TGTGCCAGCAGCTTCGGGGTCGATGAGACCCAGTACTTC.

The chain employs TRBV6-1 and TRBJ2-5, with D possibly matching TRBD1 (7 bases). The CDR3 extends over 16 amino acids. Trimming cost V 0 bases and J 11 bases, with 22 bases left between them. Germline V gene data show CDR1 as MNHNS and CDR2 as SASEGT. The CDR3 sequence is CASSEAWAGQNNEQYF. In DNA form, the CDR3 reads TGTGCCAGCAGTGAAGCATGGGCGGGACAGAACAATGAGCAGTACTTC.

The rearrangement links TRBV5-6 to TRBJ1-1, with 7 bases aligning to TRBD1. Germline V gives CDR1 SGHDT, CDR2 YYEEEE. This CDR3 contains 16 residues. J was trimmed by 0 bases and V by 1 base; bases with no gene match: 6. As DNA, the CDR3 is TGTGCCAGCAGCTTGAGGGTGGGACAGATGAACACTGAAGCTTTCTTT. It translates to CASSLRVGQMNTEAFF.

CDR3 bases: TGTGCCAGCAGCTTAGGCGGGGGGGGAGGAGAGACCCAGTACTTC. Its protein is CASSLGGGGGETQYF. The rearrangement uses TRBV7-2 and TRBJ2-5; 9 bases align to TRBD2. This CDR3 is 15 amino acids long. The V and J ends lost 1 base and 4 bases, in that order; junction bases with no gene match: 4. The germline V gene encodes CDR1 SGHTA and CDR2 FQGNSA.

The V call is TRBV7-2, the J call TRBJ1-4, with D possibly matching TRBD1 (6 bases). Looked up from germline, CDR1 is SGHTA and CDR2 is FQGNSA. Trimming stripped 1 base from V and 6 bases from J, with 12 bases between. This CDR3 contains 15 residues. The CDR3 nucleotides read TGTGCCAGCAGCTTAGTGACAGGAACACATGAAAAACTGTTTTTT. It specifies CASSLVTGTHEKLFF.

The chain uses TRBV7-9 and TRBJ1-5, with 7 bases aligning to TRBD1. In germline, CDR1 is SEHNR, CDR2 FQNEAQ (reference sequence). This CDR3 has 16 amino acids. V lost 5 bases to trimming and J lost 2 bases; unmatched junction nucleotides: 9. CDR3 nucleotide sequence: TGTGCCAGCAGCCCTGGACAGGCCGGGGGCAATCAGCCCCAGCATTTT. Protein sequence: CASSPGQAGGNQPQHF.

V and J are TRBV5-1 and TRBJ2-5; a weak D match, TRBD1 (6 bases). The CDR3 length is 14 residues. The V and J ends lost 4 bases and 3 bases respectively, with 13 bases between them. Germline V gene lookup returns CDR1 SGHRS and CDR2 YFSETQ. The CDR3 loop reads CASSNNRAKETQYF. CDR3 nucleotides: TGCGCCAGCAGCAATAACAGGGCAAAAGAGACCCAGTACTTC. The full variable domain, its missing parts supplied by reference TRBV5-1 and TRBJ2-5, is KAGVTQTPRYLIKTRGQQVTLSCSPISGHRSVSWYQQTPGQGLQFLFEYFSETQRNKGNFPGRFSGRQFSNSRSEMNVSTLELGDSALYLCASSNNRAKETQYFGPGTRLLVL.

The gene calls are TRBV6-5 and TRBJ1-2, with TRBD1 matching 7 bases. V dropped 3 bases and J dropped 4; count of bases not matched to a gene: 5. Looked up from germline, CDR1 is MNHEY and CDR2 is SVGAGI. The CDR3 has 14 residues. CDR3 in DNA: TGTGCCAGCAGTTATGGACAGGCTCCCTATGGCTACACCTTC. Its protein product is CASSYGQAPYGYTF.

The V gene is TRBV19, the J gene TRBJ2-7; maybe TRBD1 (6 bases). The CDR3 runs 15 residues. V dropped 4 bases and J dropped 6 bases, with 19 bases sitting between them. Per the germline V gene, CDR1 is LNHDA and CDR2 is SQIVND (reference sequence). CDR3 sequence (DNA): TGTGCCAGTAGTAGATCTACCGGGACACGCGGCGAGCAGTACTTC. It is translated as CASSRSTGTRGEQYF.

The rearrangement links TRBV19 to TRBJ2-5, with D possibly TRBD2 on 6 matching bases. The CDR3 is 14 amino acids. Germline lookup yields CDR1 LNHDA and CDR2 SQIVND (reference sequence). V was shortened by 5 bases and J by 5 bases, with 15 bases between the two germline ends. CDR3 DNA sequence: TGTGCCAGTAGTCGGAGGGGCGGAATGGAGACCCAGTACTTC. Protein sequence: CASSRRGGMETQYF. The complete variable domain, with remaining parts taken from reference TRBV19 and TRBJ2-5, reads DGGITQSPKYLFRKEGQNVTLSCEQNLNHDAMYWYRQDPGQGLRLIYYSQIVNDFQKGDIAEGYSVSREKKESFPLTVTSAQKNPTAFYLCASSRRGGMETQYFGPGTRLLVL.

The CDR3: CATSLGTSGRQETQYF. CDR3 sequence (DNA): TGTGCCACCAGTCTAGGGACTAGCGGACGCCAAGAGACCCAGTACTTC. The V gene is TRBV24-1, the J gene TRBJ2-5, with TRBD2 matching 11 bases. The J segment lost 1 base and the V segment lost 6 bases, leaving 6 bases of the junction unmatched. The germline V gene encodes CDR1 KGHDR and CDR2 SFDVKD. This CDR3 has 16 amino acids.

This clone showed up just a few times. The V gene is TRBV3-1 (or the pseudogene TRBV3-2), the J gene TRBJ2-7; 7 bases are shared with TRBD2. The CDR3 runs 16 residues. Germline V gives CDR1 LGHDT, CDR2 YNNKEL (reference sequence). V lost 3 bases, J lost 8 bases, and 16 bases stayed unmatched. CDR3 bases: TGTGCCAGCAGCCAGTCCTCTCTAGCGGTCCCTGACCAGCAGTACTTC. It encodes CASSQSSLAVPDQQYF.

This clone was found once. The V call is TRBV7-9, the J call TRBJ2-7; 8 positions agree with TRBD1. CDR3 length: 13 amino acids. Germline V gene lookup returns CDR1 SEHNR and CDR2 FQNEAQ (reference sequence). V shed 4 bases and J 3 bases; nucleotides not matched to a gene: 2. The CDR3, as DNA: TGTGCCAGCAGCTCCACAGGGGGCTACGAGCAGTACTTC. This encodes CASSSTGGYEQYF.

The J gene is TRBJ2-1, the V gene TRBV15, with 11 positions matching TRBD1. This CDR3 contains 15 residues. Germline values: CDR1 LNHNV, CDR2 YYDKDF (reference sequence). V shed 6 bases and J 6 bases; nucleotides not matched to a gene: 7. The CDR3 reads CATSSRDRGSNEQFF. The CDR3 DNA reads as TGTGCCACCAGTTCTAGGGACAGGGGGAGCAATGAGCAGTTCTTC.

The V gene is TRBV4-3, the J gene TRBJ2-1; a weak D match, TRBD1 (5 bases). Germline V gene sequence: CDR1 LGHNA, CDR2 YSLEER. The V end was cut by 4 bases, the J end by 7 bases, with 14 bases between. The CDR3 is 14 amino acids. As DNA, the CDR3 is TGCGCCAGCAGCCGCCACAGGAGTTGGAATGAGCAGTTCTTC. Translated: CASSRHRSWNEQFF.

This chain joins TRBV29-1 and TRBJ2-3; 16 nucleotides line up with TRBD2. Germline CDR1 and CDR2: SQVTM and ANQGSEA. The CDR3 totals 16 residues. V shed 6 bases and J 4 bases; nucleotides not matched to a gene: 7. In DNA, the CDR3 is TGCAGCGTCGCGGGACTAGCGGGAGGGAGGGCAGATACGCAGTATTTT. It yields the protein CSVAGLAGGRADTQYF.

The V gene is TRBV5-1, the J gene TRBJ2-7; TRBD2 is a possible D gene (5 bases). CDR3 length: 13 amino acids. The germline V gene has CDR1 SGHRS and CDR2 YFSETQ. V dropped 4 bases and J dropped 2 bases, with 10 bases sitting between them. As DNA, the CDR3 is TGCGCCAGCAGCAGGTCGGGAACCTACGAGCAGTACTTC. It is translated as CASSRSGTYEQYF.

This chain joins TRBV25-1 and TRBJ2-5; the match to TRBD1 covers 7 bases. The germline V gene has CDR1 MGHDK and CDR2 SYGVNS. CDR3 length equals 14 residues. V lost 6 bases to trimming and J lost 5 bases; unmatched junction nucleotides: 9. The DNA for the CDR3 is TGTGCCAGCAGGCAACCAGGGGGTTGGGAGACCCAGTACTTC. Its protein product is CASRQPGGWETQYF.

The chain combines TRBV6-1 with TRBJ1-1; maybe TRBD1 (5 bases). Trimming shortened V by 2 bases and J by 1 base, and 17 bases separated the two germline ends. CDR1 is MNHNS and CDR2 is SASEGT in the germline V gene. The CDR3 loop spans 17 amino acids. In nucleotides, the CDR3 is TGTGCCAGCAGTGAACCTTATCGGCTTCAGGGGAACACTGAAGCTTTCTTT. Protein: CASSEPYRLQGNTEAFF.